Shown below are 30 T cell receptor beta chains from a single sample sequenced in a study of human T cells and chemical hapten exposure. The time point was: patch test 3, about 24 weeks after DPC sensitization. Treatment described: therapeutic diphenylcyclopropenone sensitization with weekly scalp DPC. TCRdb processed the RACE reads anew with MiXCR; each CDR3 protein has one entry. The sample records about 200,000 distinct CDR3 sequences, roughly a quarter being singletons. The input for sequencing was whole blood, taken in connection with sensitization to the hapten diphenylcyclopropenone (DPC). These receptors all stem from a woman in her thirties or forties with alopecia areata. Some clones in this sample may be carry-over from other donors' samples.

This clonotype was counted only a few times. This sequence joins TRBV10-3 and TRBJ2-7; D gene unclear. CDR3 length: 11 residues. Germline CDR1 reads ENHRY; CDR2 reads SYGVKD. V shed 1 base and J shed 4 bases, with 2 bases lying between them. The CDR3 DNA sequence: TGTGCCATCAGTGAGTATTACGAGCAGTACTTC. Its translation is CAISEYYEQYF.

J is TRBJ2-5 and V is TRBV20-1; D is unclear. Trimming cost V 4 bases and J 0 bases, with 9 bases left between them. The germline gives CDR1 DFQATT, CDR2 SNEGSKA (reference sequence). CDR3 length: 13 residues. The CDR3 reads CSAISLDQETQYF. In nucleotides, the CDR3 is TGCAGTGCTATATCATTAGACCAAGAGACCCAGTACTTC.

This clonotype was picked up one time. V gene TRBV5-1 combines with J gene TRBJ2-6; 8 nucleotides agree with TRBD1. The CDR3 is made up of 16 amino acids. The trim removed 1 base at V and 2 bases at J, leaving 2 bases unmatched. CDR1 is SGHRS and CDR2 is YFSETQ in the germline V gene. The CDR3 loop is CASSLPGGAGANVLTF. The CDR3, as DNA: TGCGCCAGCAGCTTGCCAGGGGGCGCTGGGGCCAACGTCCTGACTTTC.

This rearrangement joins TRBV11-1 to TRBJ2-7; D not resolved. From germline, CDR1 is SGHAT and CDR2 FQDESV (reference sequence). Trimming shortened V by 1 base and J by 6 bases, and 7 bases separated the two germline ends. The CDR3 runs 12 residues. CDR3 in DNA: TGTGCCAGCAGCTTAGAGGAGTCCGAGCAGTACTTC. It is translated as CASSLEESEQYF.

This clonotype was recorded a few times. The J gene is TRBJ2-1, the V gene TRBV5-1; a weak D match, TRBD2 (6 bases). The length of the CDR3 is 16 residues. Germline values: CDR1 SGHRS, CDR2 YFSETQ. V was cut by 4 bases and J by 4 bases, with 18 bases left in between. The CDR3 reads CASSAQPGLTYNEQFF. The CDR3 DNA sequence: TGCGCCAGCAGCGCCCAGCCGGGACTTACTTACAATGAGCAGTTCTTC.

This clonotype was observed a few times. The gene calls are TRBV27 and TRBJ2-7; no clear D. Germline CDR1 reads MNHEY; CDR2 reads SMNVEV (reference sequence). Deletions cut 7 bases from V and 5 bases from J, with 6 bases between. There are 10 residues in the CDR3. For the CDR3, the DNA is TGTGCCAGCATCCCCCACGAGCAGTACTTC. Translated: CASIPHEQYF.

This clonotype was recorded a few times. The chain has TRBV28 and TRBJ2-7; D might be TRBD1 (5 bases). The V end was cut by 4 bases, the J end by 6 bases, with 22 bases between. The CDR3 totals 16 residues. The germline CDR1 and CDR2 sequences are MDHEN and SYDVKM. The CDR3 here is CASSSPDSLRWGEQYF. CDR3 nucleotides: TGTGCCAGCAGTTCCCCTGACAGTTTAAGGTGGGGCGAGCAGTACTTC.

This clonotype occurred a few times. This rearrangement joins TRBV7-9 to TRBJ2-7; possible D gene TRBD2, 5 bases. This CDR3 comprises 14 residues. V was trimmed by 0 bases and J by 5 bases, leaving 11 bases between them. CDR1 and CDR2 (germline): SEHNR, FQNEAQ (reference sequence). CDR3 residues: CASSLAGAPDEQYF. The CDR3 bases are TGTGCCAGCAGCTTAGCGGGAGCACCTGACGAGCAGTACTTC. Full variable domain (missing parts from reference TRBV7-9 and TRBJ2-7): DTGVSQNPRHKITKRGQNVTFRCDPISEHNRLYWYRQTLGQGPEFLTYFQNEAQLEKSRLLSDRFSAERPKGSFSTLEIQRTEQGDSAMYLCASSLAGAPDEQYFGPGTRLTVT.

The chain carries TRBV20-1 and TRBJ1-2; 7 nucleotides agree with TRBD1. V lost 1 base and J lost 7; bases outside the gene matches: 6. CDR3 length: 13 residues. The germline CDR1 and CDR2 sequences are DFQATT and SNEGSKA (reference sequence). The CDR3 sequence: CSARVPNRGGYTF. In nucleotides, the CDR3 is TGCAGTGCTAGAGTTCCTAACAGGGGTGGCTACACCTTC.

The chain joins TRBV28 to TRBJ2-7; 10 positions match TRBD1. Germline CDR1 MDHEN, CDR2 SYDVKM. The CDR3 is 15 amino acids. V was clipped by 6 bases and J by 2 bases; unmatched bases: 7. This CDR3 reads CASSTPGQGPYEQYF. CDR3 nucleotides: TGTGCCAGCAGCACACCGGGACAGGGGCCCTACGAGCAGTACTTC.

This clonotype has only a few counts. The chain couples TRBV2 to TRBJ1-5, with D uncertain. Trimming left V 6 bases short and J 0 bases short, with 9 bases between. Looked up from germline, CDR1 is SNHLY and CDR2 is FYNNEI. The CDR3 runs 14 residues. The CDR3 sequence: CASSELNSNQPQHF. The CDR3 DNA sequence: TGTGCCAGCAGCGAGTTAAATAGCAATCAGCCCCAGCATTTT.

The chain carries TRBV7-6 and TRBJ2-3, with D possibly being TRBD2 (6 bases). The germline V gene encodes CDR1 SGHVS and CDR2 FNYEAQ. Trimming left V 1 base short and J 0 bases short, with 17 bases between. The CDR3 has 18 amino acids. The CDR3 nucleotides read TGTGCCAGCAGCTTAGACCCCCCCCTAGCGTACAGCACAGATACGCAGTATTTT. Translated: CASSLDPPLAYSTDTQYF.

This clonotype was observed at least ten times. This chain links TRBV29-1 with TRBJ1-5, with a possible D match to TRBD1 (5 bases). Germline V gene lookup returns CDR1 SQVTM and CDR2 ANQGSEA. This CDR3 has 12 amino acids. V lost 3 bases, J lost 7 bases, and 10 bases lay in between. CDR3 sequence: CSVEDIGQPQHF. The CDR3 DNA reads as TGCAGCGTTGAGGACATAGGGCAGCCCCAGCATTTT.

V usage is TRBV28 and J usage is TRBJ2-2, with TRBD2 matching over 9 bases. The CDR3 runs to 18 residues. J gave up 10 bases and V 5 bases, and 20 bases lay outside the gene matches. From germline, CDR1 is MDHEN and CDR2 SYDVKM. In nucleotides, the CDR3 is TGTGCCAGCAGTCTCCCGGTTGAGGGGCTAGCGGGAAGGGAGGAGCTGTTTTTT. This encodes CASSLPVEGLAGREELFF.

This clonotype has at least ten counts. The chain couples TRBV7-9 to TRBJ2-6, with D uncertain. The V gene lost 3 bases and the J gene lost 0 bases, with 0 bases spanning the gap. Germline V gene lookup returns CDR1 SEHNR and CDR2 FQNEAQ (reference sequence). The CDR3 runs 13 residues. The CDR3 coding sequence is TGTGCCAGCAGCTTCTCTGGGGCCAACGTCCTGACTTTC. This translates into CASSFSGANVLTF.

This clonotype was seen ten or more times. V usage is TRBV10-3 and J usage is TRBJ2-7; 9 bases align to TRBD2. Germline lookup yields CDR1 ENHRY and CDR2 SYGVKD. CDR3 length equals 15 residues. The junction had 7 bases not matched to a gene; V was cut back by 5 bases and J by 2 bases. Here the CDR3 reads CAISPIGGRAYEQYF. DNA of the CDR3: TGTGCCATCAGTCCCATTGGCGGGAGGGCCTACGAGCAGTACTTC.

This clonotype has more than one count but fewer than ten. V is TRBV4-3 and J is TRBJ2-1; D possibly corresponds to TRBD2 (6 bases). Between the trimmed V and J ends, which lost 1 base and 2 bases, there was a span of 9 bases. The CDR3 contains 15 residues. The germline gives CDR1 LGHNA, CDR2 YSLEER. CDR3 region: CASSQAGAAYNEQFF. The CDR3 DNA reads TGCGCCAGCAGCCAAGCGGGAGCGGCCTACAATGAGCAGTTCTTC.

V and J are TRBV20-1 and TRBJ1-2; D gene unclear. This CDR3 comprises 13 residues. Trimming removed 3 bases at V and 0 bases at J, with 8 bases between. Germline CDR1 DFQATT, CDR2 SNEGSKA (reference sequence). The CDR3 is CSASQTANYGYTF. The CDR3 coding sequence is TGCAGTGCTAGTCAGACCGCTAACTATGGCTACACCTTC.

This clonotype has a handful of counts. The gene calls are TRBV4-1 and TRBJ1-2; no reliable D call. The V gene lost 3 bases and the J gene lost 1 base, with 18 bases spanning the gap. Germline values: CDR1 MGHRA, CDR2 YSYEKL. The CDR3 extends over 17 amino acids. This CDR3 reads CASSQTPRGRRNYGYTF. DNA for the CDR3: TGCGCCAGCAGCCAGACCCCCCGGGGTAGACGTAACTATGGCTACACCTTC.

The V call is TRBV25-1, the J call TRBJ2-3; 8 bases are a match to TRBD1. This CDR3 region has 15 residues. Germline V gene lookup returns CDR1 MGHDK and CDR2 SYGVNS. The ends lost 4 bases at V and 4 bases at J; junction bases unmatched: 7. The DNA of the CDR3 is TGTGCCAGCAGTGCCCGACAGGGGATCGCAGATACGCAGTATTTT. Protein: CASSARQGIADTQYF.

The CDR3 loop is CASSEPGHQETQYF. The CDR3, as DNA: TGTGCCAGCAGTGAACCCGGACACCAAGAGACCCAGTACTTC. The chain recombines TRBV25-1 with TRBJ2-5; D gene uncertain. The CDR3 sequence is 14 residues long. CDR1 MGHDK and CDR2 SYGVNS come from the germline V gene. Trimming stripped 2 bases from V and 0 bases from J, with 7 bases between.

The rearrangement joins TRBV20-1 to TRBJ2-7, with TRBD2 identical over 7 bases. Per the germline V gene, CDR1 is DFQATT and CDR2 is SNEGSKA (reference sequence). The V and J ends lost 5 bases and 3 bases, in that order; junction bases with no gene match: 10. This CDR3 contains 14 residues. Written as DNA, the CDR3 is TGCAGTGCTCCGTTAGCTAGCGGTTACTACGAGCAGTACTTC. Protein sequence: CSAPLASGYYEQYF.

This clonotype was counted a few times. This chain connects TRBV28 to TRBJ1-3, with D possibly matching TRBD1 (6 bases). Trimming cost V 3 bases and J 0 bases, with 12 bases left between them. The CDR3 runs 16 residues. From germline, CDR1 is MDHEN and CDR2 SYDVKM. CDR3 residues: CASSFGWTASGNTIYF. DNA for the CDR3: TGTGCCAGCAGTTTTGGGTGGACAGCCTCTGGAAACACCATATATTTT.

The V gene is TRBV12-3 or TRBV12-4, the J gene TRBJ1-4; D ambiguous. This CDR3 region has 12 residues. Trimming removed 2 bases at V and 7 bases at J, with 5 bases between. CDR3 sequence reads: CASSLRAEKLFF. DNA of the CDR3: TGTGCCAGCAGTTTAAGGGCTGAAAAACTGTTTTTT.

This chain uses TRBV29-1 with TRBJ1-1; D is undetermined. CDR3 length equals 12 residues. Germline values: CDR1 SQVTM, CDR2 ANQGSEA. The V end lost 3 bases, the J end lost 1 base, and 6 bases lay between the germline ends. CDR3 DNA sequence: TGCAGCGTTGACCCTAAGAACACTGAAGCTTTCTTT. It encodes CSVDPKNTEAFF.

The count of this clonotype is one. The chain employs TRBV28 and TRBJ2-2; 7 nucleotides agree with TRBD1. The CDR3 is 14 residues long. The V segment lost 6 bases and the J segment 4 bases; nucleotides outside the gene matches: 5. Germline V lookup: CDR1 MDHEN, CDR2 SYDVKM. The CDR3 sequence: CASSRQGSTGELFF. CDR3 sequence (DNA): TGTGCCAGCAGCCGACAGGGTTCCACCGGGGAGCTGTTTTTT.

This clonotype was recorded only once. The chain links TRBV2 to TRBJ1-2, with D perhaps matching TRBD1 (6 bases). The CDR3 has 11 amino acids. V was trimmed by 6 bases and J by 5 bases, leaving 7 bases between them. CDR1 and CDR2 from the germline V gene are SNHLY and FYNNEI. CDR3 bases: TGTGCCAGCAGCGGACAGTATGGCTACACCTTC. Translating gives CASSGQYGYTF. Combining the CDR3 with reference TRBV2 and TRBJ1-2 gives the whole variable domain EPEVTQTPSHQVTQMGQEVILRCVPISNHLYFYWYRQILGQKVEFLVSFYNNEISEKSEIFDDQFSVERPDGSNFTLKIRSTKLEDSAMYFCASSGQYGYTFGSGTRLTVV.

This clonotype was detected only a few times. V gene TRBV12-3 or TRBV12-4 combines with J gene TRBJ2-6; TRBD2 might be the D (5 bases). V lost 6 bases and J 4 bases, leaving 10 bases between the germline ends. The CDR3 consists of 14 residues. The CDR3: CASRWSGGANVLTF. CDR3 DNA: TGTGCCAGCAGGTGGAGCGGAGGGGCCAACGTCCTGACTTTC.

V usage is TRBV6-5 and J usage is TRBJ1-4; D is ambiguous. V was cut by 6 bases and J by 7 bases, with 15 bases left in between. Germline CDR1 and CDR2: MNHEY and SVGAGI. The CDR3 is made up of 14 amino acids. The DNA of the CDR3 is TGTGCCAGCAGCCCCCAAGCCGCGAGTGAAAAACTGTTTTTT. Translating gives CASSPQAASEKLFF.

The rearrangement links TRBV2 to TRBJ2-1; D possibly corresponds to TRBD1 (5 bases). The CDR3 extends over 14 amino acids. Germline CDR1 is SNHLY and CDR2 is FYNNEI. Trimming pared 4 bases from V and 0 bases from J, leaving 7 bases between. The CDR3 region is CASSADSSYNEQFF. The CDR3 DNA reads TGTGCCAGCAGTGCCGACAGCTCCTACAATGAGCAGTTCTTC.